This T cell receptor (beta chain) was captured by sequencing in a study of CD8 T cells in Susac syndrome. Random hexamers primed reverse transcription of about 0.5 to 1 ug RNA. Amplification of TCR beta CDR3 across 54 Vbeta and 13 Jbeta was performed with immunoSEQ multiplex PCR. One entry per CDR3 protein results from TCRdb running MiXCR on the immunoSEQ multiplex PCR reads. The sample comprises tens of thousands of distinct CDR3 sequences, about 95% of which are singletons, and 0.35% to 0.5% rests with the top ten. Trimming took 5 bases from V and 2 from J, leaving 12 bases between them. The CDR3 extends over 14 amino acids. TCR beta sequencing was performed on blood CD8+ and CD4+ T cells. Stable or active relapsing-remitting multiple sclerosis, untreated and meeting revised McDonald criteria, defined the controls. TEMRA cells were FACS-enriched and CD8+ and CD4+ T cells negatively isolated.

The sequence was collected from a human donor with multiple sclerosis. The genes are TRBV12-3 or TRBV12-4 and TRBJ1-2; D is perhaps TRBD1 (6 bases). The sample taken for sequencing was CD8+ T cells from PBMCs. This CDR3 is CASSPGHQNYGYTF. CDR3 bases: TGTGCCAGCAGTCCGGGACACCAGAACTATGGCTACACCTTC.